A single T cell receptor beta chain is shown here with its context. Its antigen is unknown. The entry originates in a study of CXCR3-negative and CXCR3-positive naive CD8 T cells. Naive CD8+ T lymphocytes were specified as CD45RO-CCR7+CD27+CD95-. The TRB libraries of cDNA were built by UMI-labeled 5' RACE. Using the 5' RACE reads, TCRdb records one entry per CDR3 protein without DNA. Here the sample table reports under 85,000 distinct CDR3 sequences. Study findings and constraints: Researchers report that CXCR3-positive naive cells carry more hydrophobic TRB CDR3s than CXCR3-negative naive cells. TRB CDR3 properties served as the basis for inferring TCR strength, and surface CD5 was comparable between naive subsets.

The sample taken for sequencing was naive CXCR3- CD8+ T cells from blood. Sample subset: CD45RO-CCR7+CD27+CD95- naive CD8+ T cells lacking CXCR3 (TNR3-). This clonotype was sampled from a human donor in good health. Some clones in this sample may be carry-over from other donors' samples.

CDR3 residues: CSVEETQRSGQQYF. This chain connects TRBV29-1 to TRBJ2-7; TCRdb gives TRBD1 as the D gene, but with no DNA this cannot be confirmed. The germline CDR1 and CDR2 sequences are SQVTM and ANQGSEA. The CDR3 is made up of 14 amino acids.